The source of this T cell receptor (beta chain) is a study of T cells expressing NK-cell markers. About the study: Obtained from sorted CD3+CD56+NKG2C+, CD3+CD56+NKG2C- and CD3+CD56-NKG2C+ T cells were the TCR beta repertoires. General study results and limits: A few donors' CD3+CD56-NKG2C+ cells were dominated by the same clonotypes. Whether expanded NKG2C+ T cell clones were HCMV specific stayed uncertain.

Germline V gene lookup returns CDR1 PRHDT and CDR2 FYEKMQ (reference sequence). The CDR3 covers 12 residues. Template switching by 5'RACE with UMIs generated the TCR beta cDNA. Following a re-call of the 5' RACE reads, TCRdb has one entry per CDR3 protein and lacks DNA. This repertoire includes about 160,000 distinct CDR3 sequences. As regards this clonotype: What it recognizes is unknown.

The genes are TRBV13 and TRBJ2-7; TCRdb returns TRBD2, unconfirmable since there is no DNA. The TCR was taken from a man aged 18-75 years in good health. Sequencing input: blood T cells: a sorted CD56 or NKG2C T cell subset, CD4+ or CD8+ T cells, or bulk PBMC T cells (not recorded which). CDR3: CASSLGMVGLYF.